This TCR beta chain is from a study of CD8+ T cells in alopecia areata (dated by TCRdb to 2016 to 2019). With regard to the full study: The treated patients, all with moderate-to-severe alopecia areata, were enrolled in an open-label pilot trial of oral tofacitinib given at 5 to 10 mg twice daily. Tofacitinib was given for 6 to 18 months, followed by 6 months of follow-up off drug to assess delayed response and recurrence. The study used high-throughput TCRbeta sequencing to examine T cell clonal expansion in alopecia areata, in both the C3H/HeJ mouse model and human patients. Human TCRbeta sequencing covered scalp tissue and sorted CD4+ and CD8+ peripheral blood T cells from patchy and totalis/universalis alopecia areata patients and healthy controls. Biopsies were taken from tofacitinib-treated patients at baseline and again at 4 and 24 weeks into treatment, and several of those patients also had a later scalp biopsy. Scalp clonality was compared across normal scalp (n=4), patchy alopecia areata scalp (n=8), and alopecia totalis/universalis scalp (n=8). RNA was obtained with the PAXgene miRNA kit for fixed scalp, the miRNeasy kit for PBMCs, and the RNeasy kit for mouse skin. Amplification of TCRbeta CDR3 regions was done by immunoSEQ multiplex PCR using 35 Vbeta forward primers and 13 Jbeta reverse primers. Results the study describes overall, beyond this receptor: TCR sequences shared between patients were less clear than in mice, possibly partly because of HLA diversity in the patient population. Scalp TCR repertoire analysis is complicated because resident alphabeta T cells in normal human skin are also sequenced, whereas mouse skin is dominated by gammadelta T cells. Compared with normal scalp, lesional scalp, particularly in alopecia totalis/universalis, had higher clonality and more expanded CD8+ clones, which suggests antigenic drive.

To prepare the library, the immunoSEQ multiplex PCR assay was applied. RNA was extracted from all samples and reverse transcribed into cDNA as template for TCR sequencing. First-strand cDNA was synthesized using SuperScript III with a 2:1 mix of oligo-dT and random hexamers. A synthetic immune receptor repertoire was used to assess amplification bias, and residual bias was removed computationally. As for the original processing: Raw reads were preprocessed to remove errors, and CDR3 was defined by IMGT conventions from the conserved cysteine to phenylalanine. To get clonality, Shannon entropy was normalized by log2 of the number of productive unique TCRs and the result was subtracted from 1. Whether scalp clones were CD4 or CD8 was inferred by matching scalp TCRbeta sequences against CD4 and CD8 repertoires sorted from blood. In its TCRdb copy, this immuneACCESS table keeps in-frame sequences only and misses some clones. Where compared with another copy, unresolved V genes explain less than half of these, and the others have no known cause. V, J and clone size are those of that table, while D and trimming were read from the DNA. This sample lists 150,000 to 200,000 clones; approximately 65% were detected once. 11% of the sample lies in the top ten.

The CDR3 measures 16 amino acids from cysteine to phenylalanine. Of the read, only the CDR3 DNA is kept; its 48 bases are in frame from base 1. For CDR1 and CDR2, the germline V gene lists SGHRS and YFSETQ. Cut back by 1 base and 3 bases, the V and J ends lie 11 bases apart. This clone was counted once. Its antigen remains unidentified. Nothing much larger sits one base from this clone, and base qualities are not available. The time point tag for this specimen amounts to: baseline before oral tofacitinib. From alopecia areata patients, peripheral blood was collected along with lesional scalp punch biopsies. PBMCs were isolated by density centrifugation and stained for CD3, CD4 and CD8, and CD4+ and CD8+ T cells were sorted on a FACSAria.

The receptor was derived from a human donor with alopecia areata. The input for sequencing was CD8+ T cells sorted from blood, taken at week 0. The rearranged segments are TRBV5-1 and TRBJ1-6; D gene: possibly TRBD1, on 6 matching bases. The sequenced DNA is TGCGCCAGCAGCTTGAAACAGGGAGGCTATAATTCACCCCTCCACTTT. It encodes CASSLKQGGYNSPLHF. Outside the CDR3, residues come from the reference TRBV5-1 and TRBJ1-6 proteins, so the full variable domain is: KAGVTQTPRYLIKTRGQQVTLSCSPISGHRSVSWYQQTPGQGLQFLFEYFSETQRNKGNFPGRFSGRQFSNSRSEMNVSTLELGDSALYLCASSLKQGGYNSPLHFGNGTRLTVT.